This passage covers 2 T cell receptor beta chains from one sample sequenced in a study of cytomegalovirus exposure and HLA in healthy donors. Clones were read by immunoSEQ multiplex PCR, and TCRdb kept only the in-frame ones, dropping some. The sample shows around 130,000 clones, roughly 89% of them seen only once. The sample comprised PBMCs. The receptors were gathered from a man aged 25 to 40 in good health and CMV-seronegative.

The chain joins TRBV5-4 to TRBJ2-7; D perhaps matches TRBD1 (6 bases). This CDR3 has 13 residues. Per germline, CDR1 SGHNT and CDR2 YYREEE (reference sequence). V was cut by 4 bases and J by 7 bases, with 15 bases left in between. The CDR3 DNA reads TGTGCCAGCAGCCACGACAGGTTGGGGGAGCAGTACTTC. Translation gives CASSHDRLGEQYF.

This sequence joins TRBV29-1 and TRBJ2-7; 9 nucleotides agree with TRBD2. The CDR3 runs to 13 residues. Germline-derived CDR1 and CDR2 are SQVTM and ANQGSEA. V shed 7 bases and J 0 bases; nucleotides not matched to a gene: 4. The CDR3 sequence is CSARAGGSYEQYF. CDR3 sequence (DNA): TGCAGCGCCCGAGCGGGGGGCTCCTACGAGCAGTACTTC.